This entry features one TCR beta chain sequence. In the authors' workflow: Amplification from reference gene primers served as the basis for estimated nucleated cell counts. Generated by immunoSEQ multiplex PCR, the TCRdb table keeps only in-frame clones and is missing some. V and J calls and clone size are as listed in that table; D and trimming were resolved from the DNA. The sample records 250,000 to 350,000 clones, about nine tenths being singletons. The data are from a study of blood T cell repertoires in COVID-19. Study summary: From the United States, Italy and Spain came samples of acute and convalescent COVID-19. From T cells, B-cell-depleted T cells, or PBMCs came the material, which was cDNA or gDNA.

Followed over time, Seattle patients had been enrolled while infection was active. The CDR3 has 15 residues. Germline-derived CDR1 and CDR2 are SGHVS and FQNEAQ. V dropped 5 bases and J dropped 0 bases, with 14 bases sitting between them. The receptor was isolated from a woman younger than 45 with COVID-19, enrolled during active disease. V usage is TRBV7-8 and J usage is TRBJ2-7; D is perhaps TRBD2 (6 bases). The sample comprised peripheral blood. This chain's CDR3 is CASSPRRTTSYEQYF. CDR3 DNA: TGTGCCAGCAGCCCCCGGCGGACTACCTCCTACGAGCAGTACTTC. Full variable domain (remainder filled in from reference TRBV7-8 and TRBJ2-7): GAGVSQSPRYKVAKRGQDVALRCDPISGHVSLFWYQQALGQGPEFLTYFQNEAQLDKSGLPSDRFFAERPEGSVSTLKIQRTQQEDSAVYLCASSPRRTTSYEQYFGPGTRLTVT.